The sequence of this T cell receptor beta chain was determined in a study of cytomegalovirus exposure and HLA in healthy donors. Concerning this clone: What it binds is not known.

This PCR relied on a set of 60 Vbeta primers and 13 Jbeta primers. Sequencing used immunoSEQ multiplex PCR; TCRdb keeps in-frame clones, though not all of them. Here the sample spans 79,000 or so clones, over 60% being singletons. Study results and limitations: Per published accounts, TCR beta sequences correctly predicted the HLA-A and HLA-B alleles of most subjects.

The clonotype originates from a middle-aged woman in good health and CMV-seropositive. Sequencing was done on a sample of PBMCs.

The chain's CDR3 is CASTESSLANTDTQYF. The CDR3, as DNA: TGTGCCAGCACTGAAAGTAGTCTAGCGAACACAGATACGCAGTATTTT. J is TRBJ2-3 and V is TRBV28, with D perhaps TRBD2 (6 bases). From germline, CDR1 is MDHEN and CDR2 SYDVKM. This CDR3 contains 16 residues. V was pared by 7 bases and J by 2 bases, with 19 bases between.